This is a list of T cell receptor beta chains from one sample in a study of shared clonotypes between healthy human individuals. Libraries were prepared by immunoSEQ multiplex PCR; TCRdb keeps only in-frame clonotypes and omits some of them. The sample shows about 2.4 million clones, approximately 93% of them seen only once. The specimen sequenced was naive CD4+ T cells from PBMCs. The source is a young man in good health. Some clones in this sample may be carry-over from other donors' samples. Each CDR3 is given without its conserved first and last residue. The order of the fields is clone size, J gene, V gene, CDR3 protein. Some rows mark clone size as missing; the rest say once, few, many or name a class of expanded clone.

. | TRBJ1-2 | TRBV7-9 | ASSSDDYGYT
once | TRBJ2-7 | TRBV18 | ASSRTGAPSYEQY
. | TRBJ1-2 | TRBV19 | ATSSIQGYGYT
. | TRBJ2-5 | TRBV2 | ASKRQGLETQY
once | TRBJ2-3 | TRBV2 | ASRTETDTQY
. | TRBJ1-2 | TRBV30 | AWSVQGLNYGYT
. | TRBJ2-1 | TRBV5-1 | ASSFGTSGVNEQF
. | TRBJ1-4 | TRBV11-2 | ASSTVGRRLF
. | TRBJ1-1 | TRBV10-3 | AISDPQGGSAF
few | TRBJ1-2 | TRBV7-9 | ASSPTGNYGYT
. | TRBJ1-1 | TRBV6-1 | ASSGDITEAF
. | TRBJ1-2 | TRBV28 | ASRTIDSNYGYT
. | TRBJ1-5 | TRBV19 | ASSLHDFWGQGRTQH
. | TRBJ2-4 | TRBV27 | ASSFLPTLAKNIQY
. | TRBJ2-7 | TRBV19 | ASRGQGSFYEQY
. | TRBJ1-4 | TRBV7-6 | ASSLEGDKVNEKLF
. | TRBJ1-4 | TRBV29-1 | SATGTNEKLF
. | TRBJ2-3 | TRBV5-1 | ASSDRTGDPDTQY